The rows below give T cell receptor beta chains drawn from one sample of a study of blood T cell repertoires in COVID-19. TCRdb's table, derived via immunoSEQ multiplex PCR, lists solely in-frame clones and lacks some. The table lists tens of thousands of clones, 75% to 80% of them singletons. The sequenced sample was peripheral blood. The receptor set was obtained from a woman in her seventies with acute or convalescent COVID-19. Each CDR3 is given with its conserved first and last residue. Each record gives: CDR3 protein, CDR3 DNA, D gene, V gene, clone size, J gene. D genes are given only for firm matches. Clone size appears in some rows only: once, few, many, or a class for an expanded clone.

CASSPPRQASNTEAFF | TGTGCCAGCTCACCACCCAGACAGGCCTCGAACACTGAAGCTTTCTTT | - | TRBV18 | once | TRBJ1-1
CAWGTGSGAQYF | TGTGCCTGGGGGACGGGCTCCGGGGCCCAGTACTTC | - | TRBV30 | - | TRBJ2-5
CATSETGTLYGYTF | TGTGCCACCAGTGAGACCGGGACACTCTATGGCTACACCTTC | - | TRBV24-1 | - | TRBJ1-2
CASRPPGDQPQHF | TGTGCCAGCAGGCCCCCGGGGGATCAGCCCCAGCATTTT | - | TRBV2 | few | TRBJ1-5
CATRDRADSPLHF | TGTGCCACCAGGGACAGGGCTGATTCACCCCTCCACTTT | - | TRBV21-1 | few | TRBJ1-6
CASSQEGGQPQHF | TGTGCCAGCAGCCAAGAAGGGGGTCAGCCCCAGCATTTT | - | TRBV3-1/TRBV3-2 | - | TRBJ1-5
CASSQQGRPEAFF | TGTGCCAGCAGCCAACAGGGGCGGCCTGAAGCTTTCTTT | - | TRBV3-1/TRBV3-2 | - | TRBJ1-1
CASSLTGPPQHF | TGTGCCAGTAGTTTGACAGGGCCGCCCCAGCATTTT | TRBD1 | TRBV19 | - | TRBJ1-5
CSAQVVGGETQYF | TGCAGCGCCCAGGTGGTGGGAGGAGAGACCCAGTACTTC | - | TRBV29-1 | - | TRBJ2-5
CASSFDRVGQPQHF | TGTGCCAGCAGTTTTGACAGGGTGGGGCAGCCCCAGCATTTT | TRBD1 | TRBV6-2/TRBV6-3 | once | TRBJ1-5
CASSALTGGENYGYTF | TGTGCCAGCAGTGCTCTCACGGGGGGCGAGAACTATGGCTACACCTTC | - | TRBV28 | once | TRBJ1-2
CASTEGPVNYGYTF | TGTGCCAGCACCGAGGGCCCCGTTAACTATGGCTACACCTTC | - | TRBV2 | - | TRBJ1-2
CASSHGQGSYEQYF | TGCGCCAGCAGCCACGGACAGGGGTCGTACGAGCAGTACTTC | TRBD1 | TRBV4-1 | - | TRBJ2-7
CASSPIRGPKDTEAFF | TGTGCCAGCAGCCCGATCAGGGGGCCTAAGGACACTGAAGCTTTCTTT | TRBD1 | TRBV7-9 | - | TRBJ1-1
CASSYGESLYGYTF | TGTGCCAGCAGTTACGGGGAGAGTCTCTATGGCTACACCTTC | - | TRBV6-6 | once | TRBJ1-2
CASSSGQTNTEAFF | TGCGCCAGCAGCTCCGGACAGACGAACACTGAAGCTTTCTTT | - | TRBV5-1 | - | TRBJ1-1
CASSLEELLDTQYF | TGTGCCAGCAGCTTGGAGGAGTTGCTCGATACGCAGTATTTT | - | TRBV7-9 | - | TRBJ2-3
CASNQDLGVGTEAFF | TGTGCCAGCAACCAAGACCTTGGAGTAGGCACTGAAGCTTTCTTT | - | TRBV27 | - | TRBJ1-1
CASSPFPSDTQYF | TGTGCCAGCAGTCCGTTCCCTAGCGATACGCAGTATTTT | - | TRBV2 | few | TRBJ2-3
CASSEEGAGNNSPLHF | TGTGCCAGCAGTGAAGAGGGGGCCGGAAATAATTCACCCCTCCACTTT | TRBD1 | TRBV2 | - | TRBJ1-6
CASRRKQGATEAFF | TGTGCCAGCAGGAGGAAACAGGGTGCCACTGAAGCTTTCTTT | - | TRBV7-2 | few | TRBJ1-1
CASSLVQGQETQYF | TGCGCCAGCAGCTTGGTCCAGGGTCAAGAGACCCAGTACTTC | - | TRBV5-1 | - | TRBJ2-5
CARDRPARRYEQYF | TGTGCCAGGGACAGGCCAGCGAGGCGCTACGAGCAGTACTTC | TRBD1 | TRBV6-5 | - | TRBJ2-7
CASSRQQGVGGTGELFF | TGTGCCAGCAGCCGTCAACAGGGGGTTGGCGGCACCGGGGAGCTGTTTTTT | TRBD1 | TRBV3-1/TRBV3-2 | - | TRBJ2-2
CSASTSEDTQYF | TGCAGTGCTAGTACCAGTGAAGATACGCAGTATTTT | - | TRBV20-1 | - | TRBJ2-3
CASSPPSERGRNNEQFF | TGTGCCAGCTCACCCCCCTCTGAGCGGGGAAGAAACAATGAGCAGTTCTTC | TRBD2 | TRBV18 | - | TRBJ2-1
CASSVQGNTEAFF | TGTGCCAGCAGCGTACAGGGAAACACTGAAGCTTTCTTT | - | TRBV6-2/TRBV6-3 | - | TRBJ1-1
CASSQETASNQPQHF | TGTGCCAGCAGCCAAGAGACAGCTAGCAATCAGCCCCAGCATTTT | - | TRBV3-1/TRBV3-2 | - | TRBJ1-5
CASSYVEAQAQHF | TGTGCCAGCAGTTACGTCGAGGCCCAAGCCCAGCATTTT | - | TRBV6-2/TRBV6-3 | - | TRBJ1-5
CASSLWTLAGGPGELFF | TGTGCCAGCAGTTTATGGACCCTAGCGGGGGGGCCCGGGGAGCTGTTTTTT | TRBD2 | TRBV28 | - | TRBJ2-2
CASSFNGEGYTF | TGCGCCAGCAGCTTTAACGGGGAGGGCTACACCTTC | - | TRBV5-1 | - | TRBJ1-2
CASGRGQDREQYF | TGTGCCAGCGGGCGGGGACAGGATCGCGAGCAGTACTTC | TRBD1 | TRBV2 | - | TRBJ2-7
CASSWASGVSNTGELFF | TGCGCCAGCAGCTGGGCTAGCGGGGTCTCGAACACCGGGGAGCTGTTTTTT | TRBD2 | TRBV5-1 | - | TRBJ2-2
CALGGGYSNQPQHF | TGTGCCCTAGGGGGGGGTTACAGCAATCAGCCCCAGCATTTT | - | TRBV30 | - | TRBJ1-5
CASRGSGTSSYNEQFF | TGTGCCAGCAGGGGGTCAGGGACTAGTTCCTACAATGAGCAGTTCTTC | TRBD2 | TRBV4-2 | - | TRBJ2-1
CASSASGTGGLYEQYF | TGTGCCAGCAGCGCGTCCGGGACAGGGGGCCTCTACGAGCAGTACTTC | TRBD1 | TRBV5-6 | few | TRBJ2-7
CASSQRTGGSYGYTF | TGTGCCAGCAGCCAAAGGACAGGGGGCAGTTATGGCTACACCTTC | TRBD1 | TRBV3-1/TRBV3-2 | - | TRBJ1-2
CASRRAWRSTEAFF | TGTGCCAGCAGAAGGGCCTGGAGGTCCACTGAAGCTTTCTTT | - | TRBV6-5 | - | TRBJ1-1
CASSELKDSSYNEQFF | TGCGCCAGCAGTGAGTTAAAGGACAGCTCCTACAATGAGCAGTTCTTC | - | TRBV10-2 | - | TRBJ2-1
CASSQGEGEAFF | TGTGCCAGCAGCCAAGGAGAGGGTGAAGCTTTCTTT | - | TRBV7-3 | - | TRBJ1-1
CASSPPGGSREQYF | TGTGCCAGCAGCCCCCCCGGTGGTAGCCGCGAGCAGTACTTC | - | TRBV9 | - | TRBJ2-7
CASRAQGGVTGELFF | TGTGCCAGCAGGGCACAGGGAGGGGTTACCGGGGAGCTGTTTTTT | - | TRBV21-1 | once | TRBJ2-2
CASSDSGTSKYEQFF | TGTGCCAGCAGTGATTCCGGGACTAGTAAGTATGAGCAGTTCTTC | TRBD2 | TRBV2 | - | TRBJ2-1
CASSPPGGAQQPQHF | TGTGCCAGCAGCCCCCCCGGTGGGGCGCAACAGCCCCAGCATTTT | - | TRBV11-2 | - | TRBJ1-5
CASSPVQGRSEKLFF | TGTGCCAGCAGCCCAGTGCAGGGCAGGAGTGAAAAACTGTTTTTT | - | TRBV3-1/TRBV3-2 | few | TRBJ1-4
CASSQGISGNNEQFF | TGTGCCAGCAGCCAAGGAATTAGCGGAAACAATGAGCAGTTCTTC | - | TRBV4-2 | - | TRBJ2-1
CASSLNGQNEKLFF | TGTGCCAGCAGTTTAAATGGACAGAATGAAAAACTGTTTTTT | - | TRBV27 | - | TRBJ1-4
CASDQASGIFETQYF | TGCGCCAGCGATCAAGCTAGCGGGATTTTTGAGACCCAGTACTTC | TRBD2 | TRBV5-1 | - | TRBJ2-5
CASSNRARDTIYF | TGTGCCAGTAGTAACAGGGCCCGGGACACCATATATTTT | - | TRBV19 | - | TRBJ1-3
CASTRTGFGSTGELFF | TGCGCCAGCACCAGGACAGGGTTCGGGTCCACCGGGGAGCTGTTTTTT | TRBD1 | TRBV5-1 | - | TRBJ2-2
CASSLGLRGGRANEQFF | TGTGCCAGCAGCTTGGGGCTAAGGGGTGGGAGGGCCAATGAGCAGTTCTTC | TRBD2 | TRBV5-4 | - | TRBJ2-1
CASSVALAGHNEQFF | TGTGCCAGCAGCGTAGCACTAGCGGGTCACAATGAGCAGTTCTTC | TRBD2 | TRBV9 | few | TRBJ2-1
CASRPNTLGGAFF | TGTGCCAGCAGACCTAACACCTTGGGGGGAGCTTTCTTT | - | TRBV12-3/TRBV12-4 | few | TRBJ1-1
CASSPLAGGVTGELFF | TGTGCCAGCAGCCCTTTGGCGGGAGGGGTCACCGGGGAGCTGTTTTTT | TRBD2 | TRBV6-2/TRBV6-3 | - | TRBJ2-2
CASRGGDESSYEQYF | TGTGCCAGCAGGGGGGGGGACGAGAGCTCCTACGAGCAGTACTTC | TRBD2 | TRBV28 | - | TRBJ2-7
CASSSLFANYGYTF | TGTGCCAGCAGCTCCCTTTTTGCTAACTATGGCTACACCTTC | - | TRBV7-9 | once | TRBJ1-2
CASSLAGGSSYNEQFF | TGTGCCAGCAGCTTGGCAGGAGGTAGCTCCTACAATGAGCAGTTCTTC | - | TRBV5-4 | - | TRBJ2-1
CASSTPGSLGGNQPQHF | TGTGCCAGTAGTACACCCGGGTCCCTTGGTGGCAATCAGCCCCAGCATTTT | - | TRBV19 | - | TRBJ1-5
CATSSGVRVAFF | TGTGCCACCTCCTCAGGGGTTCGTGTAGCTTTCTTT | - | TRBV6-5 | - | TRBJ1-1